This entry lists 14 T cell receptor beta chains sequenced from one sample in a study of CD8 T cells in ankylosing spondylitis. One entry per CDR3 protein, called by TCRdb with MiXCR from the 5' RACE reads. The table lists 240,000 or so distinct CDR3 sequences, approximately 9% of them singletons. Sequenced material: blood, either unsorted or a sorted T cell fraction (not recorded which). The receptors stem from a male donor with ankylosing spondylitis or in good health (not recorded which).

This clonotype was counted many times. The J gene is TRBJ2-1, the V gene TRBV20-1, with D maybe TRBD1 (6 bases). Between the trimmed V and J ends, which lost 5 bases and 0 bases, there was a span of 11 bases. The germline CDR1 and CDR2 sequences are DFQATT and SNEGSKA (reference sequence). The CDR3 sequence is 14 residues long. CDR3 in amino acids: CSAQDRSSYNEQFF. The DNA for the CDR3 is TGCAGTGCTCAAGACAGGTCCTCCTACAATGAGCAGTTCTTC.

This clonotype has a count of ten or more. The chain couples TRBV20-1 to TRBJ2-7; tentative D call: TRBD2 (6 bases). V gave up 4 bases and J gave up 3 bases, with 13 bases separating them. This CDR3 spans 13 amino acids. Germline loops: CDR1 DFQATT, CDR2 SNEGSKA (reference sequence). The CDR3 loop is CSAIAGRGYEQYF. CDR3 DNA sequence: TGCAGTGCTATAGCCGGGAGAGGCTACGAGCAGTACTTC.

At least ten counts were recorded for this clonotype. The chain is built from TRBV12-3 or TRBV12-4 and TRBJ1-1; TRBD1 matches at 8 bases. J was trimmed by 7 bases and V by 5 bases; bases with no gene match: 12. This CDR3 has 15 residues. CDR3 amino acids: CASSDPGRGPGEAFF. In DNA, the CDR3 is TGTGCCAGCAGTGATCCTGGCAGGGGGCCGGGTGAAGCTTTCTTT.

This clonotype was counted at least ten times. The genes are TRBV5-1 and TRBJ2-5; no definite D call. There are 11 residues in the CDR3. CDR1 and CDR2 from the germline V gene are SGHRS and YFSETQ. V was trimmed by 4 bases and J by 1 base, leaving 2 bases between them. CDR3 sequence reads: CASSIQETQYF. The DNA for the CDR3 is TGCGCCAGCAGCATCCAAGAGACCCAGTACTTC. The entire variable domain, with the rest obtained from reference TRBV5-1 and TRBJ2-5, is as follows: KAGVTQTPRYLIKTRGQQVTLSCSPISGHRSVSWYQQTPGQGLQFLFEYFSETQRNKGNFPGRFSGRQFSNSRSEMNVSTLELGDSALYLCASSIQETQYFGPGTRLLVL.

V is TRBV5-1 and J is TRBJ2-3; D unresolved. CDR1 and CDR2 from the germline V gene are SGHRS and YFSETQ. CDR3 size: 13 residues. Trimming took off 4 bases at V and 5 bases at J, with 11 bases between the two ends. The chain's CDR3 is CASSLRMEDTQYF. The CDR3 DNA reads TGCGCCAGCAGCCTTCGGATGGAAGATACGCAGTATTTT.

This clonotype was counted a few times. The chain combines TRBV7-2 with TRBJ2-7; either TRBD1 or TRBD2 may fit D (5 bases each). The CDR3 consists of 15 residues. In germline, CDR1 is SGHTA, CDR2 FQGNSA. Trimming removed 6 bases from V and 2 bases from J, with 17 bases in between. CDR3 DNA: TGTGCCAGCAGTTCCGGGGCGATTCAACCCTACGAGCAGTACTTC. Protein sequence: CASSSGAIQPYEQYF.

This clonotype was recorded many times. The CDR3 is CSVEGVPSGAAEQYF. As DNA, the CDR3 is TGCAGCGTTGAGGGGGTGCCTAGCGGGGCGGCCGAGCAGTACTTC. The chain recombines TRBV29-1 with TRBJ2-7; 9 nucleotides match TRBD2. V was clipped by 3 bases and J by 6 bases; unmatched bases: 12. The CDR3 runs to 15 residues. Looked up from germline, CDR1 is SQVTM and CDR2 is ANQGSEA.

This clonotype has ten or more counts. The rearrangement links TRBV5-1 to TRBJ1-1; D call uncertain. Looked up from germline, CDR1 is SGHRS and CDR2 is YFSETQ. The V and J ends lost 0 bases and 1 base respectively, with 10 bases between them. There are 15 residues in the CDR3. CDR3 sequence (DNA): TGCGCCAGCAGCTTGGAAGGGTCTCAGAACACTGAAGCTTTCTTT. It is translated as CASSLEGSQNTEAFF.

This clonotype was found many times. The chain is built from TRBV5-1 and TRBJ2-4, with 10 bases that match TRBD1. V shed 0 bases, J shed 0 bases, and the junction held 9 bases outside the gene matches. The germline V gene encodes CDR1 SGHRS and CDR2 YFSETQ. The CDR3 loop spans 19 amino acids. CDR3 coding DNA: TGCGCCAGCAGCTTGGCCTTCGACAGGGGGCCCTTAGCCAAAAACATTCAGTACTTC. Translating gives CASSLAFDRGPLAKNIQYF.

The table lists this clonotype with many counts. CDR3 sequence: CASSFFPAGDGTEAFF. The CDR3 DNA is TGCGCCAGCAGCTTTTTCCCGGCAGGCGACGGAACTGAAGCTTTCTTT. This rearrangement joins TRBV5-1 to TRBJ1-1; no firm D call. The CDR3 has 16 residues. V lost 2 bases and J 5 bases, leaving 19 bases between the germline ends. Per germline, CDR1 SGHRS and CDR2 YFSETQ.

The rearrangement joins TRBV30 to TRBJ2-1, with a weak D call TRBD2 (6 bases). This CDR3 contains 14 residues. V shed 5 bases and J shed 4 bases, with 15 bases lying between them. Germline loops: CDR1 GTSNPN, CDR2 SVGIG (reference sequence). Written as DNA, the CDR3 is TGTGCCTGGTCCGCCAGAGGACTATACAATGAGCAGTTCTTC. This translates into CAWSARGLYNEQFF.

In this sample, this clonotype turned up many times. The chain has TRBV12-3 or TRBV12-4 and TRBJ1-2; maybe TRBD1 (6 bases). The V end was cut by 8 bases, the J end by 4 bases, with 14 bases between. The CDR3 consists of 13 residues. The CDR3 DNA is TGTGCCAGCGGAAAAGGGGGTGGCTATGGCTACACCTTC. Translated: CASGKGGGYGYTF.

This clonotype was picked up one time. This may stem from a read error, because a much larger clone lies one nucleotide away. The chain joins TRBV20-1 to TRBJ1-5, with D possibly being TRBD1 (6 bases). There are 12 residues in the CDR3. CDR1 is DFQATT and CDR2 is SNEGSKA in the germline V gene (reference sequence). The CDR3 region has the DNA TGCAGTGCTAGAGACCAGGGGCAGCCCCACCATTTT. Its translation is CSARDQGQPHHF.

This clonotype came up many times. In DNA, the CDR3 is TGTGCCAGCAGCACTGACAGGGGGGGCACCTACGAGCAGTACTTC. This translates into CASSTDRGGTYEQYF. The chain links TRBV7-9 to TRBJ2-7; 9 bases line up with TRBD1. The trim removed 5 bases at V and 2 bases at J, leaving 7 bases unmatched. This CDR3 comprises 15 residues. Germline values: CDR1 SEHNR, CDR2 FQNEAQ (reference sequence). Together with reference TRBV7-9 and TRBJ2-7, the CDR3 gives the full variable domain: DTGVSQNPRHKITKRGQNVTFRCDPISEHNRLYWYRQTLGQGPEFLTYFQNEAQLEKSRLLSDRFSAERPKGSFSTLEIQRTEQGDSAMYLCASSTDRGGTYEQYFGPGTRLTVT.